The rows below give T cell receptor beta chains drawn from one sample of a study of CD8+ T cells in alopecia areata. Using immunoSEQ multiplex PCR, the repertoire was profiled, and TCRdb retains in-frame clones only, with some absent. The repertoire has about 140,000 clones, about four fifths of them found once; the top ten carry 20% to 30%. The material was CD8+ T cells sorted from blood, obtained at week 4, from a patient treated with tofacitinib. The receptors were gathered from a human donor with alopecia areata. CDR3s include the opening cysteine and the closing phenylalanine or tryptophan. The D gene is left open where the match is weak. Clone size is stated in some rows and not others, as once, few, many or a class when expanded.

V,J,D,size,CDR3,DNA
TRBV2,TRBJ2-2,TRBD1,few,CASTGTVNTGELFF,TGTGCCAGCACCGGGACAGTGAACACCGGGGAGCTGTTTTTT
TRBV27,TRBJ2-5,NA,few,CASSSPREFQETQYF,TGTGCCAGCAGTTCGCCCCGGGAGTTCCAAGAGACCCAGTACTTC
TRBV23-1,TRBJ2-7,TRBD1,NA,CASSQSTGAIYEQYF,TGCGCCAGCAGTCAATCGACAGGGGCTATCTACGAGCAGTACTTC
TRBV7-9,TRBJ2-7,NA,NA,CASSQGVYEQYF,TGTGCCAGCAGCCAGGGCGTATACGAGCAGTACTTC
TRBV4-3,TRBJ2-7,NA,once,CASSQEGLTSYEQYF,TGCGCCAGCAGCCAAGAGGGCCTGACTAGCTACGAGCAGTACTTC
TRBV4-3,TRBJ2-6,NA,few,CASSLHRTGFKVAGANVLTF,TGCGCCAGCAGCCTTCATAGGACGGGTTTTAAGGTTGCTGGGGCCAACGTCCTGACTTTC
TRBV5-6,TRBJ2-7,NA,NA,CASSLGLARNEQYF,TGTGCCAGCAGCCTGGGGCTAGCGAGGAACGAGCAGTACTTC
TRBV5-1,TRBJ2-3,NA,NA,CASSLGPGADTQYF,TGCGCCAGCAGCTTGGGCCCCGGGGCAGATACGCAGTATTTT
TRBV4-1,TRBJ2-7,TRBD2,few,CASSQASGPYEQYF,TGCGCCAGCAGCCAAGCTAGCGGCCCCTACGAGCAGTACTTC
TRBV15,TRBJ2-3,NA,NA,CATSRGLGSTDTQYF,TGTGCCACCAGCAGAGGGTTGGGGAGCACAGATACGCAGTATTTT
TRBV6-5,TRBJ2-5,NA,NA,CASSYSSTGGETQYF,TGTGCCAGCAGTTACTCGTCGACAGGAGGAGAGACCCAGTACTTC
TRBV5-4,TRBJ2-1,TRBD2,NA,CASSPGTSGGAAYNEQFF,TGTGCCAGCAGCCCTGGGACTAGCGGGGGGGCCGCCTACAATGAGCAGTTCTTC
TRBV7-2,TRBJ2-7,NA,NA,CASSLRTGIYEQYF,TGTGCCAGCAGCTTAAGAACGGGCATCTACGAGCAGTACTTC
TRBV29-1,TRBJ2-2,NA,NA,CSVELVMGITGELFF,TGCAGCGTTGAATTAGTTATGGGGATCACCGGGGAGCTGTTTTTT
TRBV2,TRBJ2-7,TRBD2,NA,CASRLAGGGDYEQYF,TGTGCCAGCAGACTAGCGGGGGGCGGTGATTACGAGCAGTACTTC
TRBV2,TRBJ2-3,NA,NA,CASSDGRLGGTQYF,TGTGCCAGCAGTGACGGGCGGCTCGGGGGTACGCAGTATTTT
TRBV19,TRBJ2-7,TRBD2,few,CASSVSSGGTYEQYF,TGTGCCAGTAGTGTCTCTAGCGGGGGGACCTACGAGCAGTACTTC
TRBV4-1,TRBJ2-7,TRBD1,NA,CASSQGTGTATYEQYF,TGCGCCAGCAGCCAGGGCACCGGGACAGCCACCTACGAGCAGTACTTC
TRBV12-5,TRBJ1-2,TRBD1,NA,CASGRTGENGYTF,TGTGCTAGTGGAAGGACAGGGGAGAATGGCTACACCTTC
TRBV5-1,TRBJ2-2,TRBD1,NA,CASSFLRDRGNTGELFF,TGCGCCAGCAGCTTCCTACGGGACAGGGGAAACACCGGGGAGCTGTTTTTT
TRBV19,TRBJ2-7,NA,NA,CASSIPGTYEQYF,TGTGCCAGTAGTATTCCGGGAACCTACGAGCAGTACTTC
TRBV7-9,TRBJ2-5,NA,NA,CASSSGSWPSQETQYF,TGTGCCAGCAGCTCTGGGAGCTGGCCCTCCCAAGAGACCCAGTACTTC
TRBV9,TRBJ2-1,TRBD1,NA,CASSALPTGDRDNEQFF,TGTGCCAGCAGCGCCCTCCCTACCGGGGACAGGGACAATGAGCAGTTCTTC
TRBV5-6,TRBJ2-7,TRBD1,NA,CASSLVQGDNEQYF,TGTGCCAGCAGCTTGGTTCAGGGGGACAACGAGCAGTACTTC
TRBV30,TRBJ1-2,NA,NA,CAWSVGQGNGYTF,TGTGCCTGGAGTGTGGGGCAGGGGAATGGCTACACCTTC
TRBV7-6,TRBJ2-5,NA,NA,CASSFRASAETQYF,TGTGCCAGCAGCTTTAGGGCGTCTGCAGAGACCCAGTACTTC
TRBV14,TRBJ2-1,TRBD2,NA,CASSHSGGPYNEQFF,TGTGCCAGCAGCCATAGCGGGGGCCCCTACAATGAGCAGTTCTTC
TRBV9,TRBJ2-1,TRBD2,NA,CASSHNLQRGPGNEQFF,TGTGCCAGCAGCCACAACTTACAGCGGGGGCCTGGGAATGAGCAGTTCTTC
TRBV10-3,TRBJ2-1,TRBD2,NA,CAISGHLAGASNEQFF,TGTGCCATCAGCGGACATCTAGCGGGAGCAAGCAATGAGCAGTTCTTC
TRBV5-5,TRBJ2-7,NA,NA,CASSSPTSYEQYF,TGTGCCAGCAGCTCCCCCACCTCCTACGAGCAGTACTTC
TRBV5-6,TRBJ2-1,NA,NA,CASSLDRDYEQFF,TGTGCCAGCAGCTTGGACAGGGACTATGAGCAGTTCTTC
TRBV27,TRBJ2-7,NA,NA,CASSPAGQSYEQYF,TGTGCCAGCAGTCCTGCGGGACAATCATACGAGCAGTACTTC
TRBV29-1,TRBJ2-7,NA,NA,CSVEDNGGEQYF,TGCAGCGTTGAAGATAACGGAGGCGAGCAGTACTTC
TRBV27,TRBJ2-1,NA,NA,CASGNYNEQFF,TGTGCCAGCGGGAACTACAATGAGCAGTTCTTC
TRBV11-2,TRBJ2-5,NA,NA,CASSLDQETQYF,TGTGCCAGCAGCTTAGACCAAGAGACCCAGTACTTC
TRBV29-1,TRBJ1-1,NA,NA,CSVAGAGWAEAFF,TGCAGCGTGGCCGGAGCAGGGTGGGCTGAAGCTTTCTTT
TRBV9,TRBJ2-1,NA,NA,CASSVWGLAASDEQFF,TGTGCCAGCAGCGTCTGGGGACTCGCCGCTAGCGATGAGCAGTTCTTC
TRBV29-1,TRBJ2-5,TRBD2,NA,CSVEEAGAGETQYF,TGCAGCGTTGAAGAAGCGGGGGCGGGGGAGACCCAGTACTTC
TRBV9,TRBJ2-1,TRBD2,NA,CASSVDLLAGGNEQFF,TGTGCCAGCAGCGTAGATTTACTAGCGGGTGGCAATGAGCAGTTCTTC
TRBV4-3,TRBJ2-5,TRBD2,once,CASSQDQDGGGEETQYF,TGCGCCAGCAGCCAAGATCAGGATGGCGGGGGGGAAGAGACCCAGTACTTC
TRBV5-1,TRBJ2-6,NA,NA,CASSLVGPYSGANVLTF,TGCGCCAGCAGCTTGGTGGGACCCTACTCTGGGGCCAACGTCCTGACTTTC
TRBV27,TRBJ2-2,NA,NA,CASNEARGNTGELFF,TGTGCCAGCAACGAGGCCAGGGGAAACACCGGGGAGCTGTTTTTT
TRBV4-1,TRBJ2-1,NA,NA,CASSHDGGYNEQFF,TGCGCCAGCAGCCACGACGGGGGCTACAATGAGCAGTTCTTC
TRBV5-1,TRBJ1-2,NA,NA,CASSWVGDGYTF,TGCGCCAGCAGCTGGGTAGGGGATGGCTACACCTTC
TRBV5-1,TRBJ2-7,NA,NA,CASSLSQGLWYEQYF,TGCGCCAGCAGCTTATCGCAGGGTTTATGGTACGAGCAGTACTTC
TRBV7-9,TRBJ2-5,NA,NA,CASSLGVGEQYF,TGTGCCAGCAGCTTGGGGGTTGGGGAGCAGTACTTC
TRBV10-3,TRBJ2-4,TRBD1,NA,CAILRTGWGKNIQYF,TGTGCCATTCTTAGGACAGGGTGGGGCAAAAACATTCAGTACTTC
TRBV5-1,TRBJ2-7,NA,NA,CASSPVLLSQYEQYF,TGCGCCAGCAGCCCGGTCTTGCTCAGCCAATACGAGCAGTACTTC
TRBV10-2,TRBJ2-7,NA,NA,CASSETGFAAYEQYF,TGCGCCAGCAGCGAAACTGGGTTCGCGGCCTACGAGCAGTACTTC
TRBV27,TRBJ2-5,NA,NA,CASSSRPQGAGKTQYF,TGTGCCAGCAGTTCCCGGCCGCAGGGTGCGGGAAAGACCCAGTACTTC
TRBV6-5,TRBJ2-2,NA,NA,CASSPSPDRTRELFF,TGTGCCAGCAGCCCGTCCCCCGACAGGACCCGGGAGCTGTTTTTT